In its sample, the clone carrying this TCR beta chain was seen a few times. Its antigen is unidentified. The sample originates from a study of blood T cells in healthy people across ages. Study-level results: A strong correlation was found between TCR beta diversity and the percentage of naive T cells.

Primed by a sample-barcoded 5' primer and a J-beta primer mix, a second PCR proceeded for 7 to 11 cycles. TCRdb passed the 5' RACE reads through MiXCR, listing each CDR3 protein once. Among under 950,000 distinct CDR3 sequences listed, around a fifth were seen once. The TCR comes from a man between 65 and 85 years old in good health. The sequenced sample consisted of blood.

The CDR3 protein is CASSEWDGERGESYNEQFF. CDR3 nucleotides: TGTGCCAGCAGTGAGTGGGATGGTGAGCGAGGGGAATCCTACAATGAGCAGTTCTTC. The J gene is TRBJ2-1, the V gene TRBV2, with D perhaps assigned TRBD1 or TRBD2 (5 bases each). Germline V gene lookup returns CDR1 SNHLY and CDR2 FYNNEI. The CDR3 is 19 amino acids. V lost 3 bases and J lost 1, with 22 bases in between. Based on the CDR3 plus reference TRBV2 and TRBJ2-1, the full variable domain is EPEVTQTPSHQVTQMGQEVILRCVPISNHLYFYWYRQILGQKVEFLVSFYNNEISEKSEIFDDQFSVERPDGSNFTLKIRSTKLEDSAMYFCASSEWDGERGESYNEQFFGPGTRLTVL.